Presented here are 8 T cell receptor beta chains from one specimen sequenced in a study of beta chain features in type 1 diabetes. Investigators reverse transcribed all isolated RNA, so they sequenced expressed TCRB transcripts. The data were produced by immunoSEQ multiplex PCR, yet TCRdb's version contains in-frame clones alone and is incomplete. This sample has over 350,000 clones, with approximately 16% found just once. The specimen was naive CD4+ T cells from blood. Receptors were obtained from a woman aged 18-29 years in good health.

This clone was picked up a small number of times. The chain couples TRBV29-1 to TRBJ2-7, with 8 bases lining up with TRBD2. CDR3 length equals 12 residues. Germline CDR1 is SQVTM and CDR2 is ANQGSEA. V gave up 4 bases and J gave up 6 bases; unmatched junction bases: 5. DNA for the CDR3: TGCAGCGTTGTGAGCGGGAGCCCCGAGCAGTACTTC. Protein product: CSVVSGSPEQYF.

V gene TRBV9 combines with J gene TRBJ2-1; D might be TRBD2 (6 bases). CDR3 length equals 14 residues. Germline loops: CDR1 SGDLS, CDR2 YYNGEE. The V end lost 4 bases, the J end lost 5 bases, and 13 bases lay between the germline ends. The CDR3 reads CASSSTTSDNEQFF. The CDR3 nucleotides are TGTGCCAGCAGCTCGACGACTAGTGACAATGAGCAGTTCTTC.

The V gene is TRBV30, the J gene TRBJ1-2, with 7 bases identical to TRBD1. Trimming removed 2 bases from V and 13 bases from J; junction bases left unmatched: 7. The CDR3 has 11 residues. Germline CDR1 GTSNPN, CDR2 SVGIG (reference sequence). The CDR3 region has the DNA TGTGCCTGGAGTCCACAGGGGTTCGGCACCTTC. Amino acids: CAWSPQGFGTF.

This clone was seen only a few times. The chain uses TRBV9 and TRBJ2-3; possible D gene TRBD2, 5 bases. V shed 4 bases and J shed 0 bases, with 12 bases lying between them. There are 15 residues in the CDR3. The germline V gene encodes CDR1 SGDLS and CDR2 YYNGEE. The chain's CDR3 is CASSWVGGSTDTQYF. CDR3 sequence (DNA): TGTGCCAGCAGCTGGGTGGGCGGGAGCACAGATACGCAGTATTTT.

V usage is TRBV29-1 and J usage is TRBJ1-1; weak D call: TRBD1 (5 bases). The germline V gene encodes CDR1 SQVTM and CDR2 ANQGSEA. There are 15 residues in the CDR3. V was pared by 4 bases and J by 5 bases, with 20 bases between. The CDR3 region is CSVASGLRRETEAFF. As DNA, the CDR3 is TGCAGCGTTGCCTCAGGGTTGCGGAGGGAGACTGAAGCTTTCTTT.

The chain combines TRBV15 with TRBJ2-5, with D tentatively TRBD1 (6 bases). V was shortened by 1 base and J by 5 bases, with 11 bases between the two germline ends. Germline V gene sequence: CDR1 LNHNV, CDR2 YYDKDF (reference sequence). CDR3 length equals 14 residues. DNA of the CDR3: TGTGCCACCAGCAGAGGGGCAGGGGCGGAGACCCAGTACTTC. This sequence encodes CATSRGAGAETQYF. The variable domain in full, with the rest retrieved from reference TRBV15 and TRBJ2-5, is DAMVIQNPRYQVTQFGKPVTLSCSQTLNHNVMYWYQQKSSQAPKLLFHYYDKDFNNEADTPDNFQSRRPNTSFCFLDIRSPGLGDTAMYLCATSRGAGAETQYFGPGTRLLVL.

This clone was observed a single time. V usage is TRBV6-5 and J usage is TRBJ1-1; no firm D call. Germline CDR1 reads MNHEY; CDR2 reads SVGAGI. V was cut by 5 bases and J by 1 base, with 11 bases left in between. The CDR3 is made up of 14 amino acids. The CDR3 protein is CASSQFPPNTEAFF. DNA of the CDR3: TGTGCCAGCAGTCAGTTTCCCCCGAACACTGAAGCTTTCTTT.

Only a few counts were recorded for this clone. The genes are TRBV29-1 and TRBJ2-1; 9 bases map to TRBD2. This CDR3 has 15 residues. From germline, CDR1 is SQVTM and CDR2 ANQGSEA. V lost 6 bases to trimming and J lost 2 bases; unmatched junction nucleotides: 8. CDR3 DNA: TGCAGCGTATTCTTAGCGGGAGTGACCTACAATGAGCAGTTCTTC. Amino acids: CSVFLAGVTYNEQFF.